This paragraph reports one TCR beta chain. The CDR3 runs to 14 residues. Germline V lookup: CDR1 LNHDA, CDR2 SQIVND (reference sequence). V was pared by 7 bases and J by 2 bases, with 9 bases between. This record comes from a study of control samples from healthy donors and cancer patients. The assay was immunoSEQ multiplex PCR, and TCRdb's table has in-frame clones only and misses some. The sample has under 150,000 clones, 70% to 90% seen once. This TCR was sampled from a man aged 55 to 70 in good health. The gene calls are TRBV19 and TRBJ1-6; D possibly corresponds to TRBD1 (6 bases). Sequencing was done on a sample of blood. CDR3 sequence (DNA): TGTGCCAGTATTGGACAGCCCTATAATTCACCCCTCCACTTT. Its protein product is CASIGQPYNSPLHF.